These 16 T cell receptor beta chains were all obtained from the same sample, sequenced in a study of T cells in Graves' hyperthyroidism and ophthalmopathy (dated by TCRdb to between 2019 and 2020). The method was multiplex PCR. This sample was sequenced with an Illumina HiSeq 2000. TCR beta CDR3 regions were amplified from RNA transcripts. The TCR CDR3 was subjected to a first round of RT-PCR using the HTBI primer set and the Qiagen OneStep RT-PCR kit. The raw public data were reprocessed by TCRdb itself: fastp quality trimming at Q25, MiXCR clonotype calling, in-frame beta chains only. When rows share a CDR3 protein, they turn into one entry using the most common DNA and genes. The sample contains roughly 510,000 distinct CDR3 sequences, about 46% of them found a single time. Together, the top ten hold about two fifths of the sample. Sequenced: peripheral blood or thyroid tissue (not recorded which). The receptors come from an adult woman with Graves' disease, either hyperthyroidism or ophthalmopathy (not recorded which).

Many counts were recorded for this clonotype. This chain joins TRBV7-9 and TRBJ2-5; 11 positions match TRBD1. The junction had 11 bases not matched to a gene; V was cut back by 4 bases and J by 1 base. The CDR3 is made up of 18 amino acids. CDR1 is SEHNR and CDR2 is FQNEAQ in the germline V gene (reference sequence). For the CDR3, the DNA is TGTGCCAGCAGCTCTGGGGGACAGGGGGGGTACTTCCAAGAGACCCAGTACTTC. It specifies CASSSGGQGGYFQETQYF.

This clonotype was counted between two and nine times. This sequence joins TRBV20-1 and TRBJ2-5, with D maybe TRBD1 (5 bases). The germline V gene encodes CDR1 DFQATT and CDR2 SNEGSKA (reference sequence). This CDR3 has 11 residues. V was trimmed by 5 bases and J by 3 bases, leaving 7 bases between them. The CDR3 loop reads CSADREETQYF. The CDR3 DNA follows: TGCAGTGCTGACAGAGAAGAGACCCAGTACTTC.

The chain combines TRBV5-4 with TRBJ1-3, with D maybe TRBD1 (5 bases). Germline lookup yields CDR1 SGHNT and CDR2 YYREEE (reference sequence). The CDR3 is 14 residues long. V was clipped by 2 bases and J by 3 bases, with 9 bases between them. The CDR3 region is CASSFGADGNTIYF. In nucleotides, the CDR3 is TGTGCCAGCAGCTTTGGGGCAGATGGAAACACCATATATTTT.

This sequence joins TRBV15 and TRBJ1-2; D remains unclear. The CDR3 has 15 residues. The ends were cut back, 5 bases at V and 4 bases at J, with 17 bases in the middle. Germline-derived CDR1 and CDR2 are LNHNV and YYDKDF (reference sequence). This chain's CDR3 is CATSPDPQSSYGYTF. DNA for the CDR3: TGTGCCACCAGCCCCGATCCGCAGTCCTCCTATGGCTACACCTTC.

This rearrangement joins TRBV2 to TRBJ1-1, with D hard to call. CDR1 is SNHLY, CDR2 FYNNEI, per germline. This CDR3 has 12 residues. The germline V and J ends were trimmed by 6 bases and 9 bases, with 14 bases remaining between them. CDR3 region: CASSQRRGKAFF. For the CDR3, the DNA is TGTGCCAGCAGCCAACGCCGAGGGAAAGCTTTCTTT.

The chain recombines TRBV10-3 with TRBJ1-5; D is unclear. The CDR3 runs to 13 residues. Trimming shortened V by 6 bases and J by 0 bases, and 6 bases separated the two germline ends. Germline V gives CDR1 ENHRY, CDR2 SYGVKD. The CDR3 loop is CAISRYSNQPQHF. The CDR3 coding sequence is TGTGCCATCAGCCGATATAGCAATCAGCCCCAGCATTTT.

The sample holds many counts of this clonotype. The chain has TRBV28 and TRBJ1-6; D is uncertain. The germline gives CDR1 MDHEN, CDR2 SYDVKM. V was cut by 5 bases and J by 7 bases, with 6 bases left in between. The CDR3 sequence is 12 residues long. The CDR3 spells CASSDRNSPLHF. CDR3 nucleotide sequence: TGTGCCAGCAGTGACCGGAATTCACCCCTCCACTTT.

V usage is TRBV25-1 and J usage is TRBJ2-7; D remains ambiguous. The germline V and J ends were trimmed by 1 base and 3 bases, with 13 bases remaining between them. Per germline, CDR1 MGHDK and CDR2 SYGVNS. The CDR3 totals 15 residues. The CDR3 DNA reads as TGTGCCAGCAGTGAATCCAATCCCTGGAACTACGAGCAGTACTTC. It translates to CASSESNPWNYEQYF.

This clonotype occurred many times. The rearrangement uses TRBV4-1 and TRBJ1-4; possible D gene TRBD1, 6 bases. The CDR3 covers 13 residues. Germline V gene data show CDR1 as MGHRA and CDR2 as YSYEKL. Trimming took off 5 bases at V and 5 bases at J, with 9 bases between the two ends. CDR3 loop: CASSFGQNEKLFF. The CDR3 coding sequence is TGCGCCAGCAGCTTTGGACAGAATGAAAAACTGTTTTTT.

The chain carries TRBV20-1 and TRBJ2-5; 11 nucleotides align to TRBD1. The trim removed 5 bases at V and 9 bases at J, leaving 8 bases unmatched. The CDR3 totals 13 residues. CDR1 and CDR2 (germline): DFQATT, SNEGSKA (reference sequence). CDR3 in DNA: TGCAGTGCTCAGGGACAGGGGGGTAAGGCCCAGTACTTC. It specifies CSAQGQGGKAQYF.

V is TRBV2 and J is TRBJ1-1; D is undetermined. Per the germline V gene, CDR1 is SNHLY and CDR2 is FYNNEI. The CDR3 runs to 13 residues. V lost 7 bases and J 6 bases, leaving 15 bases between the germline ends. The CDR3 loop reads CASTGAPSAEAFF. CDR3 DNA: TGTGCCAGCACGGGCGCTCCCTCGGCTGAAGCTTTCTTT.

The chain couples TRBV20-1 to TRBJ2-3; 11 bases align to TRBD2. The CDR3 contains 15 residues. Germline V lookup: CDR1 DFQATT, CDR2 SNEGSKA (reference sequence). V shed 3 bases and J 4 bases; nucleotides not matched to a gene: 6. The CDR3: CSASQLAGDADTQYF. The CDR3 DNA is TGCAGTGCTAGCCAACTAGCGGGAGACGCAGATACGCAGTATTTT.

Turning to this clonotype: A read error may produce the germline difference seen at one junction end. This sequence joins TRBV7-9 and TRBJ2-7; TRBD1 matches 8 bases. The CDR3 has 14 residues. Germline lookup yields CDR1 SEHNR and CDR2 FQNEAQ (reference sequence). The chain's CDR3 is CASSLLQGAYEQYF. DNA for the CDR3: TGTGCCAGCAGCCTCCTCCAGGGGGCCTATGAGCAGTACTTC.

The chain employs TRBV29-1 and TRBJ2-6; a weak D match, TRBD1 (6 bases). The CDR3 is 16 amino acids. Germline CDR1 is SQVTM and CDR2 is ANQGSEA. Trimming cost V 1 base and J 0 bases, with 10 bases left between them. CDR3 amino acids: CSVEGVQGSGANVLTF. The CDR3 coding sequence is TGCAGCGTTGAAGGGGTACAGGGCTCTGGGGCCAACGTCCTGACTTTC.

The rearrangement uses TRBV24-1 and TRBJ2-5; 9 bases agree with TRBD1. Germline lookup yields CDR1 KGHDR and CDR2 SFDVKD. V lost 4 bases, J lost 0 bases, and 5 bases stayed unmatched. This CDR3 has 16 amino acids. The CDR3 DNA reads as TGTGCCACCAGTGACCCGACAGGGGGATACCAAGAGACCCAGTACTTC. Its translation is CATSDPTGGYQETQYF.

The V call is TRBV14, the J call TRBJ1-4; TRBD1 matches at 9 bases. There are 15 residues in the CDR3. J lost 7 bases, V lost 3 bases, and 6 bases had no gene match. Germline V gives CDR1 SGHDN, CDR2 FVKESK. The CDR3 protein is CASSQTGTGPEKLFF. The CDR3 DNA sequence: TGTGCCAGCAGCCAGACCGGGACAGGGCCTGAAAAACTGTTTTTT.